This record looks at one T cell receptor beta chain sequence and its context. As yet, its antigen is unknown. Method: immunoSEQ multiplex PCR; TCRdb's copy keeps in-frame clones and lacks some. The table records 150,000 to 200,000 clones, roughly 94% of them present only once. Germline CDR1 SGHRS, CDR2 YFSETQ. Trimming took 5 bases from V and 2 from J, leaving 14 bases between them. The CDR3 contains 15 residues. This sample is drawn from a study of T cell responses to AZD1222 COVID-19 vaccine. Regarding the study as a whole: Regions 160-218 and 743-854 held dominance among vaccine-associated CD4 TCRs, which spanned spike. Two AZD1222 administrations were followed by greater Spike-specific TCR breadth and depth.

The sequence derives from an adult in good health. The chain has TRBV5-1 and TRBJ1-5; D ambiguous. This specimen consisted of peripheral blood, obtained on day 0 of AZD1222 vaccination. CDR3 DNA sequence: TGCGCCAGCAGAAATGATGTCGGAGGCAATCAGCCCCAGCATTTT. It encodes CASRNDVGGNQPQHF.